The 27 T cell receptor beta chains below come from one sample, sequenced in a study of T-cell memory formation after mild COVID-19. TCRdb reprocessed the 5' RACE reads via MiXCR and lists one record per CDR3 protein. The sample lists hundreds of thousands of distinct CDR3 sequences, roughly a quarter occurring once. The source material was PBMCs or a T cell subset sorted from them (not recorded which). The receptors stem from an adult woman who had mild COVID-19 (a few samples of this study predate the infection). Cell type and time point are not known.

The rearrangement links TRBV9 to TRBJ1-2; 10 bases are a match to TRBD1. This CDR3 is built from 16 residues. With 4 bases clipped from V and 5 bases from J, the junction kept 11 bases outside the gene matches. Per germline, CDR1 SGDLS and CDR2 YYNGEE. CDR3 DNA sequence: TGTGCCAGCAGCTCTGGGGGACAGGGGTTAAGATATGGCTACACCTTC. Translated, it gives CASSSGGQGLRYGYTF.

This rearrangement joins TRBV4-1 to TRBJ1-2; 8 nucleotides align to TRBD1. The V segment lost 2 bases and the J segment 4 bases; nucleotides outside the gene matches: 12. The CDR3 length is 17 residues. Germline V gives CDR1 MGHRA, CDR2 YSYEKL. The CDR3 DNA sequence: TGCGCCAGCAGCCAAACGACAGGGGCTTTAGATGGCTATGGCTACACCTTC. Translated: CASSQTTGALDGYGYTF.

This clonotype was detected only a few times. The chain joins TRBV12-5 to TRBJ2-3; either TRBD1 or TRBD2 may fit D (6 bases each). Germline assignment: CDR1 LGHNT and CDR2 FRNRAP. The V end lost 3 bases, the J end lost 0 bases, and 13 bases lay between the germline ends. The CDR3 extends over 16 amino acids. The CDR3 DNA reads TGTGCTAGTGGTTTTATACAGGGAGGTAGCACAGATACGCAGTATTTT. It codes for CASGFIQGGSTDTQYF.

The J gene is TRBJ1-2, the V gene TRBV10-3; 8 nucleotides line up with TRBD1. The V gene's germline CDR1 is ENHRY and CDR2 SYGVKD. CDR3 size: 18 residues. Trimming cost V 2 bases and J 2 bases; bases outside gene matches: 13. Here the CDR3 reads CAISEPSLGTGINYGYTF. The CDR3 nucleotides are TGTGCCATCAGTGAGCCTTCCTTGGGGACAGGAATAAACTATGGCTACACCTTC.

DNA of the CDR3: TGCAGTGCCAAAGGGGGACTAGCCTACGAGCAGTACTTC. Its translation is CSAKGGLAYEQYF. The gene calls are TRBV20-1 and TRBJ2-7; 8 nucleotides match TRBD2. CDR1 is DFQATT and CDR2 is SNEGSKA in the germline V gene (reference sequence). The V and J ends lost 6 bases and 2 bases, in that order; junction bases with no gene match: 6. CDR3 length equals 13 residues.

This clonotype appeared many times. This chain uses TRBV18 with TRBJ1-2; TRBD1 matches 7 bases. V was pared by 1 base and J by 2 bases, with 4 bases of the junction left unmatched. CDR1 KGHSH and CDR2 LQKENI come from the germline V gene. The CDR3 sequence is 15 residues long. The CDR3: CASSPQATGNYGYTF. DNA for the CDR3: TGTGCCAGCTCACCACAGGCGACAGGGAACTATGGCTACACCTTC.

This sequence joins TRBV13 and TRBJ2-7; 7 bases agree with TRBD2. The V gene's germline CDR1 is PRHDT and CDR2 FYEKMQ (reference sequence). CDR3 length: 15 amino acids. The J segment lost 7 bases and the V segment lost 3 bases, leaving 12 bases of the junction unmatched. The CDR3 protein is CASSLGSGWGGEQYF. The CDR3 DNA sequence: TGTGCCAGCAGCTTGGGGAGCGGCTGGGGGGGTGAGCAGTACTTC. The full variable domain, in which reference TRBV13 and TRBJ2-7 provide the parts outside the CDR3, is AAGVIQSPRHLIKEKRETATLKCYPIPRHDTVYWYQQGPGQDPQFLISFYEKMQSDKGSIPDRFSAQQFSDYHSELNMSSLELGDSALYFCASSLGSGWGGEQYFGPGTRLTVT.

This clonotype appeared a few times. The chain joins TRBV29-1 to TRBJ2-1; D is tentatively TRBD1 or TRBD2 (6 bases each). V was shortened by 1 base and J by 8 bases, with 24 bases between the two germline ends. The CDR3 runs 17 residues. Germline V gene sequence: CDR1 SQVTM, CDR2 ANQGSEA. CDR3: CSVEVSDRGGPFDEQFF. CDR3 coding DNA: TGCAGCGTTGAAGTCTCGGATCGAGGGGGGCCGTTTGATGAGCAGTTCTTC.

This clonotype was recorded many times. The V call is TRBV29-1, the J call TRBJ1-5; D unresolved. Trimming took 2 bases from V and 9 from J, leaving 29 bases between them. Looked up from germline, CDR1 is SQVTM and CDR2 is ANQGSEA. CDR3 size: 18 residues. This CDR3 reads CSVEMIWRSFGLYGPQHF. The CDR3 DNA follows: TGCAGCGTTGAAATGATTTGGAGGTCTTTTGGGCTATACGGGCCCCAGCATTTT.

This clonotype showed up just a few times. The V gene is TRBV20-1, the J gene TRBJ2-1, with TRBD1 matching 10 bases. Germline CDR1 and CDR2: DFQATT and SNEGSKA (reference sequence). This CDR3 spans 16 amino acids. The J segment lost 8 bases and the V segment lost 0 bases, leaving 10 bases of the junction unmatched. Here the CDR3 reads CSARDSEGTGVDEQFF. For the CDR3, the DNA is TGCAGTGCTAGAGATTCAGAAGGGACAGGGGTGGATGAGCAGTTCTTC.

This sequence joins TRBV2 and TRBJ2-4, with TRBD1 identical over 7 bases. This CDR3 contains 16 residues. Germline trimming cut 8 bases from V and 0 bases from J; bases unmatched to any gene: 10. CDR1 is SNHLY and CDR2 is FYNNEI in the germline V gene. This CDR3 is CASRDSRTVAKNIQYF. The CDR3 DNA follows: TGTGCCAGCCGGGACAGCCGGACCGTAGCCAAAAACATTCAGTACTTC.

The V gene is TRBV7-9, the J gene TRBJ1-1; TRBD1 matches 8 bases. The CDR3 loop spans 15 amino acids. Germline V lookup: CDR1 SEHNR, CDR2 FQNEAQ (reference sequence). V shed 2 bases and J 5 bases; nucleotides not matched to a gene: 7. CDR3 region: CASSLLDRGRTEAFF. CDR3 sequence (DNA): TGTGCCAGCAGCTTACTCGACAGGGGTAGAACTGAAGCTTTCTTT.

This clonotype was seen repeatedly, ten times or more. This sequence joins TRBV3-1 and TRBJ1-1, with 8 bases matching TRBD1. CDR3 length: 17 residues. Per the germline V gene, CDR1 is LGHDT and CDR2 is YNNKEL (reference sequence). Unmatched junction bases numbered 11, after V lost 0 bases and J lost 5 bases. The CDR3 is CASSQERKPGGLTEAFF. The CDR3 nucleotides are TGTGCCAGCAGCCAAGAAAGAAAACCAGGGGGCTTGACTGAAGCTTTCTTT.

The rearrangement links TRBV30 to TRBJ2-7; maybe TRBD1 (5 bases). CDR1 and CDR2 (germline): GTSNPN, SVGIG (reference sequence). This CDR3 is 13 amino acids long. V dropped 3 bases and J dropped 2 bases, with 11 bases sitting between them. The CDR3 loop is CAWRADSPYEQYF. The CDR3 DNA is TGTGCCTGGAGGGCTGACAGTCCCTACGAGCAGTACTTC.

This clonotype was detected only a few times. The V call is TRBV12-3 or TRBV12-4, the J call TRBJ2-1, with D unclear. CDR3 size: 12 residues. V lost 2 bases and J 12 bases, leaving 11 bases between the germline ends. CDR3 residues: CASSLSQAGQFF. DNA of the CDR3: TGTGCCAGCAGTTTAAGCCAGGCAGGGCAGTTCTTC.

The CDR3: CASSYRESLNTEAFF. The CDR3 DNA is TGTGCCAGCAGTTACCGGGAATCGTTGAACACTGAAGCTTTCTTT. The chain has TRBV6-5 and TRBJ1-1; no reliable D call. Looked up from germline, CDR1 is MNHEY and CDR2 is SVGAGI. V lost 2 bases and J 0 bases, leaving 10 bases between the germline ends. The CDR3 runs 15 residues.

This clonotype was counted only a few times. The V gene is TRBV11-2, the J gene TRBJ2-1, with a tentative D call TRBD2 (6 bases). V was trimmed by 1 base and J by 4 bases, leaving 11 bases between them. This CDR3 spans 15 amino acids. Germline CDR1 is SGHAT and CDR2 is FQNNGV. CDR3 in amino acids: CASSLAGDGYNEQFF. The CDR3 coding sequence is TGTGCCAGCAGCTTAGCGGGAGACGGTTACAATGAGCAGTTCTTC.

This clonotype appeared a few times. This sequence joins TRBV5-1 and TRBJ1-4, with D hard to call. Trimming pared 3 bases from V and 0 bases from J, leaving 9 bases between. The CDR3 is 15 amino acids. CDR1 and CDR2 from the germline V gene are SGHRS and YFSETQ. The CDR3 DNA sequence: TGCGCCAGCAGCTCGACCAGTGCAACTAATGAAAAACTGTTTTTT. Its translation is CASSSTSATNEKLFF.

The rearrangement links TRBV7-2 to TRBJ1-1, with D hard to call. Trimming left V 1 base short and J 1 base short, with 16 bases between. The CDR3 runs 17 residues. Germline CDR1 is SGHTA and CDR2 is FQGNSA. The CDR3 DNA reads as TGTGCCAGCAGCTTAGAGGTCGGTCGAACGAGGAACACTGAAGCTTTCTTT. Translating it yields CASSLEVGRTRNTEAFF.

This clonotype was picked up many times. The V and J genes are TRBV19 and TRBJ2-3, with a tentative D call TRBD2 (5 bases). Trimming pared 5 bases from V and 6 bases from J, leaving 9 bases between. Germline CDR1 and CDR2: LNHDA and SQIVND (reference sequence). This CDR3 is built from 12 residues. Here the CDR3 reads CASSVPGDTQYF. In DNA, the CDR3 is TGTGCCAGTAGTGTTCCGGGGGATACGCAGTATTTT.

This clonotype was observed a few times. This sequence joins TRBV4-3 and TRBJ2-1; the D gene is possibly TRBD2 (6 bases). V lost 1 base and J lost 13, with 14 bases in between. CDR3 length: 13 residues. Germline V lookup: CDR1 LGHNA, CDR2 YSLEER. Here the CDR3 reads CASSQAPGGYQFF. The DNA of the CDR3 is TGCGCCAGCAGCCAAGCCCCTGGGGGGTATCAGTTCTTC.

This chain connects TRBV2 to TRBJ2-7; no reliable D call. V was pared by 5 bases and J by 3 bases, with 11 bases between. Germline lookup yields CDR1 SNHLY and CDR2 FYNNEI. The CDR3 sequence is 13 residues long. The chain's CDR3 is CASSRSLHYEQYF. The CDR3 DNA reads TGTGCCAGCAGTAGATCACTTCACTACGAGCAGTACTTC.

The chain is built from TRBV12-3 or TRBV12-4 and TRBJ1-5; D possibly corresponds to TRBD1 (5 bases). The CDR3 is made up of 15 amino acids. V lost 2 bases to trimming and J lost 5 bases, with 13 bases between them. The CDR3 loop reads CASSLMGGLHQPQHF. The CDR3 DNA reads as TGTGCCAGCAGTTTAATGGGGGGTCTCCATCAGCCCCAGCATTTT.

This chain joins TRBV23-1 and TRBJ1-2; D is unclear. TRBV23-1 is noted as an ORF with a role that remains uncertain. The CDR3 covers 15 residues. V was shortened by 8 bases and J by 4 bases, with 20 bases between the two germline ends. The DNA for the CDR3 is TGCGCCAGCCCCTCGCGGACCCAGGCATTCTATGGCTACACCTTC. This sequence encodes CASPSRTQAFYGYTF.

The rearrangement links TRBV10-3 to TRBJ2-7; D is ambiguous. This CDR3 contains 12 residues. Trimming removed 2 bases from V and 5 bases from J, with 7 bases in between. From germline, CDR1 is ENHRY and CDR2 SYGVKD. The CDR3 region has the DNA TGTGCCATCAGTGAGGAGGCCAACGAGCAGTACTTC. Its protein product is CAISEEANEQYF.

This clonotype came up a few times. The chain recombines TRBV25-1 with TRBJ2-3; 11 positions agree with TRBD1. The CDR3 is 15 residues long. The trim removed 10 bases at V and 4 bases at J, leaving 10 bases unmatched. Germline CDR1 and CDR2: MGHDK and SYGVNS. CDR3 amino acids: CATKGRTGGADTQYF. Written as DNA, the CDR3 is TGTGCCACCAAGGGGAGGACAGGGGGCGCAGATACGCAGTATTTT.

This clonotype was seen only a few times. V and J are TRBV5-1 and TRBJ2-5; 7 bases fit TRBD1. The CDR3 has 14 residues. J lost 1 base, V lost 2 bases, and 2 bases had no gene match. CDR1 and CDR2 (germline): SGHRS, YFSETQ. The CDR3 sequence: CASSFRGLQETQYF. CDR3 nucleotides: TGCGCCAGCAGCTTTAGGGGGCTCCAAGAGACCCAGTACTTC.